This T cell receptor beta chain was documented in a study of blood T cell repertoires in COVID-19. Study details: The cDNA or gDNA used as material had been derived from T cells, B-cell-depleted T cells, or PBMCs.

Repertoires were generated with immunoSEQ multiplex PCR, while TCRdb's copy carries only in-frame clones and drops some. Of roughly 300,000 clones listed, approximately 90% are singletons. The Seattle patients joined while their infection was active and were tracked longitudinally afterward. The CDR3 has 14 amino acids. Per the germline V gene, CDR1 is ENHRY and CDR2 is SYGVKD. The V end lost 4 bases, the J end lost 8 bases, and 12 bases lay between the germline ends. Sequencing was performed on peripheral blood. This chain joins TRBV10-3 and TRBJ1-6; perhaps TRBD1 as D (6 bases). The clonotype was recovered from a woman in her thirties with COVID-19, enrolled during active disease. The CDR3 sequence is CAISVGSGDSPLHF. The DNA for the CDR3 is TGTGCCATCAGTGTTGGGTCAGGGGATTCACCCCTCCACTTT.